This is a list of T cell receptor beta chains from one sample in a study of shared clonotypes between healthy human individuals. Clones were read by immunoSEQ multiplex PCR, and TCRdb kept only the in-frame ones, dropping some. In the table there are some 2,500,000 clones, approximately 93% of which are singletons. Sequencing used naive CD4+ T cells from PBMCs. These receptors were obtained from a man between 18 and 29 years old in good health. Some clones in this sample may be carry-over from other donors' samples. The CDR3 runs from the conserved cysteine through the conserved F or W. The order of the fields is J gene, V gene, D gene, clone size, CDR3 DNA, CDR3 protein. D genes are given only for firm matches. Clone size appears in some rows only: once, few, many, or a class for an expanded clone.

TRBJ1-2	TRBV5-1	TRBD1	once	TGCGCCAGCAGCTTGGGGACAGGGTTTGGCTACACCTTC	CASSLGTGFGYTF
TRBJ2-1	TRBV11-1	NA	NA	TGTGCCAGCAGCTTGGCCCAAAGCTCCTACAATGAGCAGTTCTTC	CASSLAQSSYNEQFF
TRBJ1-4	TRBV7-9	NA	NA	TGTGCCAGCTCCGGAGGGACTAATGAAAAACTGTTTTTT	CASSGGTNEKLFF
TRBJ1-2	TRBV5-1	NA	NA	TGCGCCAGCAGCTCCCCTGAAGGCTACACCTTC	CASSSPEGYTF
TRBJ2-7	TRBV21-1	NA	NA	TGTGCCAGCAGCAAAGGCACAGGGACCTACGAGCAGTACTTC	CASSKGTGTYEQYF
TRBJ1-2	TRBV6-5	NA	NA	TGTGCCAGCCGTCGAGGTAACCCCTATGGCTACACCTTC	CASRRGNPYGYTF
TRBJ1-2	TRBV5-1	NA	once	TGCGCCAGCAGCCTCCCGCCCGACGGGGGCCTTAACTATGGCTACACCTTC	CASSLPPDGGLNYGYTF
TRBJ2-2	TRBV6-1	NA	NA	TGTGCCAGCAGAATACAGACGAACACCGGGGAGCTGTTTTTT	CASRIQTNTGELFF
TRBJ2-3	TRBV28	TRBD2	NA	TGTGCCAGCAGTTTCCGGTCGGGAGGTACTCTAGCGCAGTATTTT	CASSFRSGGTLAQYF
TRBJ2-2	TRBV29-1	TRBD2	once	TGCAGCGTTCCCAGCGGGAGAACCGGGGAGCTGTTTTTT	CSVPSGRTGELFF
TRBJ2-7	TRBV11-2	TRBD2	NA	TGTGCCAGCAGCTCCCCGAGGGGAGGGAGGCCCTACGAGCAGTACTTC	CASSSPRGGRPYEQYF
TRBJ1-2	TRBV11-2	TRBD1	NA	TGTGCCAGCAGGGGAATACAGGGGGCGTCGGGAGGCTACACCTTC	CASRGIQGASGGYTF
TRBJ2-1	TRBV29-1	NA	once	TGCAGCGTTGAAAAAGGGACAAACAATGAGCAGTTCTTC	CSVEKGTNNEQFF
TRBJ1-1	TRBV28	NA	NA	TGTGCCAGCGGGTTTGGGGGCATGAACACTGAAGCTTTCTTT	CASGFGGMNTEAFF
TRBJ2-2	TRBV2	NA	NA	TGTGCCAGCAGAGGCGGGATTAGCACCGGGGAGCTGTTTTTT	CASRGGISTGELFF
TRBJ1-1	TRBV7-9	NA	few	TGTGCCAGCAGCTCCGACCGACTACTGAACACTGAAGCTTTCTTT	CASSSDRLLNTEAFF
TRBJ2-6	TRBV5-4	NA	once	TGTGCCAGCAACCTTTATTGGGATCCTGGGGCCAACGTCCTGACTTTC	CASNLYWDPGANVLTF
TRBJ2-2	TRBV7-3	NA	NA	TGTGCCAGCAGCCCAAGCGGGACCGGGGAGCTGTTTTTT	CASSPSGTGELFF
TRBJ2-1	TRBV15	TRBD2	NA	TGTGCCACCAGCAGAGATCGGCGGGAGCTTCGGTTCTTC	CATSRDRRELRFF
TRBJ1-4	TRBV5-1	NA	NA	TGCGCCAGCAGCTTGAATGAAAAACTGTTTTTT	CASSLNEKLFF
TRBJ1-2	TRBV14	NA	NA	TGTGCCAGCAGCCAAGATCTAATCTATGGCTACACCTTC	CASSQDLIYGYTF
TRBJ1-4	TRBV6-5	NA	NA	TGTGCCAGCAGCTTGATGCCAACTAATGAAAAACTGTTTTTT	CASSLMPTNEKLFF
TRBJ2-5	TRBV5-1	TRBD2	NA	TGCGCCAGCAGCTTGGGACTAGCGGGAGGTGAGACCCAGTACTTC	CASSLGLAGGETQYF
TRBJ1-4	TRBV25-1	NA	once	TGTGCCAGCAGTGGACCCGGTGAAAAACTGTTTTTT	CASSGPGEKLFF
TRBJ2-7	TRBV9	NA	once	TGTGCCAGCAGCGCAGGGGGGACTAGCTACGAGCAGTACTTC	CASSAGGTSYEQYF
TRBJ1-5	TRBV28	TRBD1	NA	TGTGCCAGCAGTCTGGTCCCGGGACAGGGAATAGAGCCCCAGCATTTT	CASSLVPGQGIEPQHF
TRBJ2-3	TRBV29-1	TRBD1	NA	TGCCAGGGGGTTACGCCCGGGGATACGCAGTATTTT	CQGVTPGDTQYF
TRBJ2-7	TRBV28	TRBD2	NA	TGTGCCAGTCGACTAGCGCACTTTTCCGAGCAGTACTTC	CASRLAHFSEQYF
TRBJ2-2	TRBV28	NA	NA	TGTGCCAGCACCCCGGCCCGATTGGGTTGGTCCGGGGAGCTGTTTTTT	CASTPARLGWSGELFF
TRBJ2-3	TRBV28	TRBD2	NA	TGTGCCAGCAGTTTATGGCTAGCGGGCCAAGATACGCAGTATTTT	CASSLWLAGQDTQYF
TRBJ2-7	TRBV11-2	NA	NA	TGTGCCAGCAGCTTAGGGAGCAGGGGGGTATCCTACGAGCAGTACTTC	CASSLGSRGVSYEQYF
TRBJ1-1	TRBV25-1	NA	NA	TGTGCCAGCAGTGAAGGGTTTCGCGCTGAAGCTTTCTTT	CASSEGFRAEAFF
TRBJ1-1	TRBV28	NA	NA	TGTGCCAGCAGCCTGGACGTCAAAATCACTGAAGCTTTCTTT	CASSLDVKITEAFF
TRBJ2-1	TRBV28	TRBD1	NA	TGTGCCAGCGCCGGGACAGGGGTCCATGAGCAGTTCTTC	CASAGTGVHEQFF
TRBJ1-3	TRBV30	NA	NA	TGTGCCTGGAGTAGGGTAAACACCATATATTTT	CAWSRVNTIYF
TRBJ1-4	TRBV7-2	TRBD1	NA	TGTGCCAGCAGCTCGGGACAGGGGAATAAAAAACTGTTTTTT	CASSSGQGNKKLFF
TRBJ1-1	TRBV5-1	TRBD1	NA	TGCGCCAGCAGCTTCGCAGGGACAGGGGCCAACACTGAAGCTTTCTTT	CASSFAGTGANTEAFF
TRBJ2-1	TRBV5-1	NA	NA	TGCGCCAGCAGCTTGGCGTGGCAGGGGTGGCACAATGAGCAGTTCTTC	CASSLAWQGWHNEQFF
TRBJ2-3	TRBV18	NA	NA	TGTGCCAGCTCACCACGGCGGCAAGATAGCACAGATACGCAGTATTTT	CASSPRRQDSTDTQYF
TRBJ2-1	TRBV5-4	NA	NA	TGTGCCAGCAGCTCCTCGAGTACAGGGAGGGGCGAGCAGTTCTTC	CASSSSSTGRGEQFF
TRBJ1-1	TRBV5-1	NA	NA	TGCGCCAGCAGCTTCGGGGGTGGCACTGAAGCTTTCTTT	CASSFGGGTEAFF
TRBJ1-2	TRBV6-5	NA	NA	TGTGCCAGCAGTTACAAAGGGAACTATGGCTACACCTTC	CASSYKGNYGYTF
TRBJ1-1	TRBV27	NA	NA	TGTGCCAGCAGTCTCTCCGGGGCCAACACTGAAGCTTTCTTT	CASSLSGANTEAFF
TRBJ2-6	TRBV28	NA	NA	TGTGCCAGCAGCTCCGGGACAATGCCCCTTGGGGCCAACGTCCTGACTTTC	CASSSGTMPLGANVLTF
TRBJ2-7	TRBV10-3	NA	NA	TGTGCCATCAGGCAACAGGGCCTTAACTCCTACGAGCAGTACTTC	CAIRQQGLNSYEQYF
TRBJ2-2	TRBV9	TRBD2	few	TGTGCCAGCAGCGGAGCCGCTAGCGGGAGCATCACCGGGGAGCTGTTTTTT	CASSGAASGSITGELFF
TRBJ1-4	TRBV2	NA	NA	TGTGCCAGCAGTTTGGAGGATTTACGGGAAAAACTGTTTTTT	CASSLEDLREKLFF
TRBJ1-1	TRBV6-1	NA	NA	TGTGCCAGCAGTGCCGGGCCCAGCACTGAAGCTTTCTTT	CASSAGPSTEAFF
TRBJ1-1	TRBV28	NA	few	TGTGCTTGTTCCGGGGCAGGGAAAGCTTTCTTT	CACSGAGKAFF
TRBJ2-3	TRBV28	TRBD2	once	TGTGCCAGTTCCGGGACACCAGGACTAGCGGGAGTTGGCACAGATACGCAGTATTTT	CASSGTPGLAGVGTDTQYF
TRBJ2-5	TRBV4-2	NA	NA	TGTGCCAGCAGCCAAGAAGGAGGAGCTAGCAGGGAGACCCAGTACTTC	CASSQEGGASRETQYF
TRBJ2-3	TRBV4-1	NA	NA	TGCGCCAGCAGCCAAGGAGCGGGCCCTAGCACAGATACGCAGTATTTT	CASSQGAGPSTDTQYF
TRBJ1-1	TRBV2	NA	once	TGTGCCAGCACCTCCTCGGGGAGGAACACTGAAGCTTTCTTT	CASTSSGRNTEAFF
TRBJ2-2	TRBV28	NA	once	TGTGCCAGCAGTTTTTCAGGGGGGATCACCGGGGAGCTGTTTTTT	CASSFSGGITGELFF